This section outlines one T cell receptor beta chain sequence together with its context. Repertoires were generated with immunoSEQ multiplex PCR, while TCRdb's copy carries only in-frame clones and drops some. The table shows about 150,000 clones, with over 65% occurring only once. This CDR3 has 13 residues. CDR1 is SEHNR, CDR2 FQNEAQ, per germline (reference sequence). Trimming shortened V by 1 base and J by 8 bases, and 11 bases separated the two germline ends. This sample is drawn from a study of T cell responses to AZD1222 COVID-19 vaccine. V and J are TRBV7-9 and TRBJ1-2; D may be TRBD1 (6 bases). The receptor was derived from an adult in good health. The material sequenced was peripheral blood, taken on day 0 of AZD1222 vaccination. The chain's CDR3 is CASSLEQGRGYTF. The CDR3, as DNA: TGTGCCAGCAGCTTAGAACAGGGAAGGGGCTACACCTTC.